The 10 T cell receptor beta chains reported below all come from one sample, sequenced in a study of tissue T cells after allogeneic stem cell transplantation. TCRdb's copy holds only in-frame clones and misses some; the assay was immunoSEQ multiplex PCR. The sample has roughly 2,800 clones; around 40% are singletons. The time point is: mouse harvest day 14 after allogeneic transplant. Tail vein injection delivered 10^7 T-cell-depleted bone marrow cells and 10^6 splenic CD5+ T cells. Sequenced input: gut tissue. Receptors originate from a female BALB/c mouse given C57BL/6 T cells with graft-versus-host disease after an allogeneic hematopoietic cell transplant.

As for this clone: Gene names are the mouse ones. The CDR3 sequence: CASSPGVSNERLFF. CDR3 bases read: TGTGCCAGCTCCCCAGGGGTTTCCAACGAAAGATTATTT. This chain uses TRBV12-2 with TRBJ1-4, with D possibly matching TRBD1 (6 bases). From the germline J gene comes the end of the CDR3, since the read stops 1 residue before it. V was trimmed by 4 bases and J by 0 bases, leaving 8 bases between them. The CDR3 sequence is 14 residues long. The V gene's germline CDR1 is SGHLS and CDR2 HYDKME.

This clone was seen a few times. These gene names are mouse names. With the read ending 1 residue before the CDR3 end, the germline J gene is used to fill in that end. The chain uses TRBV26 and TRBJ1-6, with TRBD1 matching 8 bases. TRBJ1-6 is labeled an ORF, and its function is uncertain. V lost 2 bases and J lost 7; bases outside the gene matches: 4. Germline assignment: CDR1 KGHPV and CDR2 FQNQEV (reference sequence). The CDR3 spans 15 residues. CDR3 protein: CASSLAGGKNSPLYF. The sequenced CDR3 bases are TGTGCCAGCAGTCTGGCAGGGGGCAAGAATTCGCCCCTCTAC.

Worth noting for this clone: A read error is the likely source, as a far larger clone sits one nucleotide away. Genes and germline come from the mouse. Read coverage stops 1 residue before the CDR3 terminus; the germline J gene supplies the remainder. Other nucleotide sequences in the sample specify the same CDR3. J is TRBJ1-3 and V is TRBV26; D is ambiguous. Per germline, CDR1 KGHPV and CDR2 FQNQEV (reference sequence). The CDR3 consists of 14 residues. The CDR3 spells CASSREGSGNTLYF. CDR3 bases read: TGTGCCAGCAGTCGAGAGGGTTCTGGCAATACGCTCTAT.

For this clone: The genes and germline here are from mouse. CDR3: CARRVSYNSPLYF. CDR3 DNA (partial): TGTGCCAGAAGGGTTTCCTATAATTCGCCCCTCTAC. The chain uses TRBV3 and TRBJ1-6; D gene uncertain. Read sequence stops 1 residue before the CDR3 end, and the germline J gene provides the missing end. TRBJ1-6 is filed as an ORF, its function uncertain. This CDR3 region has 13 residues. Trimming left V 9 bases short and J 0 bases short, with 6 bases between. CDR1 is SNHLY and CDR2 is FYNGKV in the germline V gene (reference sequence).

In this sample, this clone turned up a few times. All gene names here are mouse names. The sequence runs out 1 residue before the end of the CDR3; the remainder is reconstructed from the germline J gene. The chain carries TRBV26 and TRBJ2-1, with TRBD1 matching over 9 bases. J was trimmed by 7 bases and V by 6 bases; bases with no gene match: 7. The CDR3 is made up of 14 amino acids. CDR1 and CDR2 from the germline V gene are KGHPV and FQNQEV (reference sequence). The covered CDR3 bases are TGTGCCAGCAGCCCTGACAGGGGGAGAGCTGAGCAGTTC. Amino acid sequence: CASSPDRGRAEQF. The entire CDR3 is CASSPDRGRAEQFF.

Notes on this clone: Gene names and germline match the mouse. The sequenced fragment ends 1 residue before the CDR3 boundary, so the rest is inferred from the germline J gene. The chain combines TRBV19 with TRBJ2-4; 7 bases fit TRBD1. V was clipped by 4 bases and J by 4 bases; unmatched bases: 3. Germline V gene sequence: CDR1 FNHDT, CDR2 SITEND (reference sequence). This CDR3 is 13 amino acids long. This CDR3 is CASSSGTENTLYF. The CDR3 bases that were read are TGTGCCAGCAGTTCCGGGACAGAAAACACCTTGTAC.

A word on this clone: Germline and genes here are mouse. The CDR3 goes on 1 residue after the read ends, and that part is filled in from the germline J gene. This sequence joins TRBV15 and TRBJ1-1, with D uncertain. CDR3 length equals 13 residues. Germline V CDR1 and CDR2: SGHND, FRSKSL. Trimming shortened V by 2 bases and J by 1 base, and 5 bases separated the two germline ends. CDR3 loop: CASSLTVNTEVFF. Incomplete CDR3 DNA: TGTGCCAGCAGTTTAACAGTAAACACAGAAGTCTTC.

With regard to this clone: The listed genes are named as in mouse. The sequence runs out 1 residue before the end of the CDR3; the remainder is reconstructed from the germline J gene. This chain links TRBV5 with TRBJ1-4; weak D call: TRBD1 (5 bases). Trimming took 1 base from V and 0 from J, leaving 6 bases between them. CDR3 length: 15 residues. Germline loops: CDR1 LGHNA, CDR2 YNLKQL (reference sequence). The part of the CDR3 DNA that was read is TGTGCCAGCAGCCAAGGGACAATTTCCAACGAAAGATTATTT. It yields the protein CASSQGTISNERLF. The entire CDR3 protein is CASSQGTISNERLFF.

A note on this clone: Gene and germline names: mouse. The part of the CDR3 DNA that was read is TGTGCCAGCAGACAAGGCTTTTCCAACGAAAGATTATTT. Translation gives CASRQGFSNERLF. The entire CDR3 sequence reads CASRQGFSNERLFF. The chain combines TRBV3 with TRBJ1-4; D is uncertain. The read terminates 1 residue ahead of where the CDR3 ends, so the germline J gene completes it. Germline V CDR1 and CDR2: SNHLY, FYNGKV (reference sequence). The CDR3 spans 14 residues. V dropped 6 bases and J dropped 0 bases, with 8 bases sitting between them.

For this clone: Mouse gene names and germline throughout. The sequenced fragment ends 1 residue before the CDR3 boundary, so the rest is inferred from the germline J gene. The rearrangement uses TRBV3 and TRBJ1-4, with D unclear. The CDR3 runs to 15 residues. From germline, CDR1 is SNHLY and CDR2 FYNGKV (reference sequence). Trimming left V 4 bases short and J 0 bases short, with 9 bases between. CDR3 sequence reads: CASSSTVVSNERLFF. The CDR3 bases that were read are TGTGCCAGCAGCTCTACTGTCGTTTCCAACGAAAGATTATTT.